A selection of T cell receptor beta chains follows, all from one sample in a study of OX40 agonist ivuxolimab in advanced cancers. The protocol was immunoSEQ multiplex PCR, while the TCRdb copy is restricted to in-frame clones and leaves out a portion. The sample has tens of thousands of clones; roughly 90% are singletons. The specimen comprised CD4+ or CD8+ T cells sorted from blood, sampled in a trial of the OX40 agonist ivuxolimab. The receptors derive from an adult with an advanced solid tumor such as melanoma, head and neck, liver or kidney cancer. The CDR3 runs from the conserved cysteine through the conserved F or W. The order of the fields is D gene, V gene, J gene, clone size, CDR3 length, CDR3 protein, CDR3 DNA. D genes are given only for firm matches. Only some rows state a clone size, as once, few, many or a class for expanded clones.

TRBD2	TRBV4-1	TRBJ2-1	-	13	CASGTSGGNEQFF	TGCGCCAGCGGGACTAGCGGGGGGAATGAGCAGTTCTTC
-	TRBV12-2	TRBJ1-5	few	17	CASRHGQGGVSNQPQHF	TGTGCAAGTCGCCATGGACAGGGTGGTGTGAGCAATCAGCCCCAGCATTTT
-	TRBV6-5	TRBJ1-1	-	14	CASSYTGAADEAFF	TGTGCCAGCAGTTACACTGGGGCCGCGGACGAAGCTTTCTTT
-	TRBV11-2	TRBJ1-1	once	12	CASSLVGLEAFF	TGTGCCAGCAGCTTAGTAGGGCTAGAAGCTTTCTTT
TRBD1	TRBV28	TRBJ1-5	-	15	CASSLGQLSNQPQHF	TGTGCCAGCAGTCTGGGACAGCTTAGCAATCAGCCCCAGCATTTT
-	TRBV4-3	TRBJ1-2	-	13	CASSLEGRDGYTF	TGCGCCAGCAGTCTAGAGGGAAGGGATGGCTACACCTTC
-	TRBV10-3	TRBJ1-5	-	14	CAISESLGSQPQHF	TGTGCCATCAGTGAGTCGCTGGGATCTCAGCCCCAGCATTTT
-	TRBV29-1	TRBJ1-2	-	13	CSVEDNLNYGYTF	TGCAGCGTTGAAGATAATCTTAACTATGGCTACACCTTC
-	TRBV6-5	TRBJ2-3	-	14	CASSYSQGTDTQYF	TGTGCCAGCAGTTACTCTCAGGGAACAGATACGCAGTATTTT
-	TRBV7-3	TRBJ2-1	-	15	CASSSPGSSYNEQFF	TGTGCCAGCAGCTCTCCAGGGAGCTCCTACAATGAGCAGTTCTTC